These T cell receptor beta chains were read from a single sample in a study of prognosis after radiotherapy for stage I lung cancer. A single record per CDR3 protein comes from TCRdb applying MiXCR to the multiplex PCR reads. The profile shows 20,000 to 25,000 distinct CDR3 sequences, 40% of them singletons. Sample: PBMCs, taken before or after stereotactic body radiation therapy (not recorded which). The receptors come from a donor at least 50 years old with non-small cell lung cancer. CDR3s include the opening cysteine and the closing phenylalanine or tryptophan. The D gene is left open where the match is weak. Expanded clones are given a class, and other clones once, few, many or no size at all.

j_gene | d_gene | abundance | v_gene | CDR3aa | CDR3nt
TRBJ2-3 | TRBD2 | once | TRBV28 | CASSSPTFTSGRAPHTQYF | TGTGCCAGCAGTTCTCCCACGTTTACTAGCGGGAGGGCCCCACATACGCAGTATTTT
TRBJ2-3 | . | many | TRBV19 | CASSIAPGAEPSNTQYF | TGTGCCAGTAGTATAGCACCTGGGGCGGAGCCTTCCAATACGCAGTATTTT
TRBJ1-1 | . | few | TRBV19 | CASSIGRGNTEAFF | TGTGCCAGTAGTATCGGCAGGGGGAACACTGAAGCTTTCTTT
TRBJ1-1 | . | many | TRBV6-1 | CASSPLGTEAFF | TGTGCCAGCAGCCCTCTGGGCACTGAAGCTTTCTTT
TRBJ2-5 | . | many | TRBV9 | CASSVSTRETQYF | TGTGCCAGCAGCGTATCTACGCGAGAGACCCAGTACTTC
TRBJ1-1 | . | many | TRBV7-6 | CASSTDPGTEAFF | TGTGCCAGCAGCACGGACCCCGGGACTGAAGCTTTCTTT
TRBJ2-7 | TRBD1 | many | TRBV7-2 | CASSTRDSVEQYF | TGTGCCAGCAGCACACGGGACAGTGTCGAGCAGTACTTC
TRBJ2-1 | . | many | TRBV11-2 | CASSPEPNDLYNEQFF | TGTGCCAGCAGCCCTGAACCCAATGACTTATACAATGAGCAGTTCTTC
TRBJ1-5 | . | many | TRBV7-9 | CASSSREDQPQHF | TGTGCCAGCAGCAGTCGGGAAGATCAGCCCCAGCATTTT
TRBJ2-1 | . | . | TRBV9 | CASSTRPQWNDQFF | TGTGCCAGCAGCACCCGTCCCCAGTGGAATGATCAGTTCTTC
TRBJ2-5 | TRBD1 | many | TRBV4-1 | CASSQELGTGQETQYF | TGCGCCAGCAGCCAAGAGTTGGGGACAGGCCAAGAGACCCAGTACTTC
TRBJ1-2 | . | few | TRBV6-5 | CASSYNGATREGYTF | TGTGCCAGCAGTTACAACGGGGCCACGAGAGAGGGCTACACCTTC
TRBJ1-1 | TRBD1 | . | TRBV6-2/TRBV6-3 | CASIGEGAANTESFF | TGTGCCAGCATTGGGGAGGGGGCAGCGAACACTGAATCTTTCTTT
TRBJ1-2 | . | many | TRBV6-5 | CASSYEQGYGYTF | TGTGCCAGCAGTTACGAACAGGGCTATGGCTACACCTTC
TRBJ1-2 | . | . | TRBV20-1 | CSARGVNYGYTF | TGCAGTGCTAGAGGGGTGAACTATGGCTACACCTTC
TRBJ1-1 | TRBD1 | many | TRBV5-8 | CASSFRGRGDTEAFF | TGTGCCAGCAGCTTCAGGGGGCGAGGGGACACTGAAGCTTTCTTT
TRBJ1-4 | . | many | TRBV7-9 | CASSSDRLDEKLFF | TGTGCCAGCAGCTCCGACAGGCTTGATGAAAAACTGTTTTTT
TRBJ2-6 | . | many | TRBV6-1 | CASRFTGANVLTF | TGTGCCAGCAGATTCACGGGGGCCAACGTCCTGACTTTC
TRBJ2-6 | . | . | TRBV5-1 | CASRGTGANVLTF | TGCGCCAGCCGCGGGACTGGGGCCAACGTCCTGACTTTC
TRBJ2-1 | . | many | TRBV6-2/TRBV6-3 | CASSYGGHNEQFF | TGTGCCAGCAGTTACGGGGGGCACAATGAGCAGTTCTTC
TRBJ1-6 | . | . | TRBV12-3/TRBV12-4 | CASSLRVSNSPLHF | TGTGCCAGCAGCCTACGGGTTTCTAATTCACCCCTCCACTTT
TRBJ2-1 | . | . | TRBV20-1 | CSARDASSYNEQFF | TGCAGTGCTAGAGACGCCAGCTCCTACAATGAGCAGTTCTTC
TRBJ1-6 | TRBD1 | many | TRBV5-1 | CASSLGGTGTSSYNSPLHF | TGCGCCAGCAGCTTGGGAGGGACAGGGACAAGCTCCTATAATTCACCCCTCCACTTT
TRBJ2-7 | . | many | TRBV20-1 | CSARGFGRGQGSGASSYEQYF | TGCAGTGCTAGGGGTTTCGGCAGGGGGCAGGGGAGCGGGGCGAGCTCCTACGAGCAGTACTTC
TRBJ2-3 | . | . | TRBV7-3 | CASSLNSGSTYTQYF | TGTGCCAGCAGCTTAAACAGTGGCAGCACATATACGCAGTATTTT
TRBJ1-2 | . | . | TRBV19 | CATLNYCYTF | TGTGCCACCCTTAACTATTGCTACACCTTC
TRBJ2-3 | TRBD1 | many | TRBV5-4 | CASSRGGRGQTDTQYF | TGTGCCAGCAGCCGGGGAGGCAGGGGGCAAACAGATACGCAGTATTTT
TRBJ2-3 | . | many | TRBV20-1 | CSARGPGTDTQYF | TGCAGTGCCCGAGGACCCGGCACAGATACGCAGTATTTT
TRBJ2-1 | . | many | TRBV7-3 | CASSLSFSGVPYNEQFF | TGTGCCAGCAGCTTAAGCTTTTCCGGAGTTCCCTACAATGAGCAGTTCTTC
TRBJ2-7 | . | medium-sized | TRBV7-9 | CASSLEFSRGPYEQYF | TGTGCCAGCAGCTTAGAGTTTTCACGGGGACCCTACGAGCAGTACTTC
TRBJ1-1 | . | medium-sized | TRBV20-1 | CSASGTLITEAFF | TGCAGTGCTAGCGGGACCCTTATCACTGAAGCTTTCTTT
TRBJ2-3 | . | many | TRBV29-1 | CSVEGLRDTQYF | TGCAGCGTTGAAGGTCTTAGAGATACGCAGTATTTT
TRBJ1-1 | . | . | TRBV10-1 | CASSGGVRAEAFF | TGCGCCAGCTCGGGAGGGGTAAGGGCTGAAGCTTTCTTT
TRBJ1-2 | . | . | TRBV6-2/TRBV6-3 | CASSYLSSSSRF | TGTGCCAGCAGTTACTTATCGAGCAGCTCCAGGTTC
TRBJ2-1 | . | once | TRBV2 | CAGRESPYSSYNEHLF | TGTGCCGGCAGGGAATCTCCGTATAGCTCCTACAATGAGCATCTCTTC
TRBJ2-3 | TRBD2 | . | TRBV6-1 | CASRKGLAGVKETDTQYF | TGTGCCAGCAGGAAGGGACTAGCGGGGGTTAAGGAGACAGATACGCAGTATTTT
TRBJ2-7 | TRBD2 | . | TRBV6-2/TRBV6-3 | CASRTSWSYEHYF | TGTGCCAGCAGGACTAGCTGGAGCTACGAGCATTACTTC
TRBJ1-5 | . | . | TRBV6-1 | CASSEKGEGSGQPQHF | TGTGCCAGCAGTGAAAAGGGCGAGGGGTCTGGGCAGCCCCAGCATTTT
TRBJ2-7 | . | many | TRBV3-1 | CASSQGRHGKQYF | TGTGCCAGCAGCCAAGGGCGTCATGGGAAGCAGTACTTC
TRBJ2-7 | . | many | TRBV20-1 | CSASPSSDAYEQYF | TGCAGTGCTAGTCCCAGCTCAGACGCCTACGAGCAGTACTTC
TRBJ2-2 | . | . | TRBV6-1 | CASSVTDTGELFF | TGTGCCAGCAGTGTTACGGACACCGGGGAGCTGTTTTTT
TRBJ2-7 | TRBD1 | many | TRBV3-1 | CASSPGTGNGEQYF | TGTGCCAGCAGCCCCGGGACAGGCAATGGGGAGCAGTACTTC
TRBJ1-6 | . | medium-sized | TRBV27 | CASSLRFPGYSPLHF | TGTGCCAGCAGTTTACGGTTCCCCGGGTATTCACCCCTCCACTTT
TRBJ2-2 | . | medium-sized | TRBV20-1 | CSARDRRGLAGELFF | TGCAGTGCTAGAGATCGCAGGGGTCTTGCCGGGGAGCTGTTTTTT